This T cell receptor (beta chain) emerged from a study of long-term antiretroviral therapy in people with HIV. Whole-study context: The 2015 immediate-ART recommendation was preceded by the earliest samples by about a decade. Study conclusions and caveats: Adherence to ART, viral resistance and therapy changes lacked any data.

Samples were assayed with immunoSEQ v3.0 at survey level. Profiling relied on immunoSEQ multiplex PCR, and the TCRdb table lists in-frame clones only, not all of them. Here the sample spans roughly 32,000 clones, 95% to 98% being singletons. Details on this clone: Antigen specificity is unknown.

The CDR3 loop spans 13 amino acids. The V gene lost 4 bases and the J gene lost 1 base, with 10 bases spanning the gap. Looked up from germline, CDR1 is SQVTM and CDR2 is ANQGSEA. The TCR was taken from a man aged 30 to 45 with HIV. The source material was unsorted PBMCs, sampled 7.6 years after starting antiretroviral therapy. This rearrangement joins TRBV29-1 to TRBJ1-1; D not certain. The CDR3 DNA follows: TGCAGCGTTGGCGGCAGTAGGAACACTGAAGCTTTCTTT. Its protein product is CSVGGSRNTEAFF.